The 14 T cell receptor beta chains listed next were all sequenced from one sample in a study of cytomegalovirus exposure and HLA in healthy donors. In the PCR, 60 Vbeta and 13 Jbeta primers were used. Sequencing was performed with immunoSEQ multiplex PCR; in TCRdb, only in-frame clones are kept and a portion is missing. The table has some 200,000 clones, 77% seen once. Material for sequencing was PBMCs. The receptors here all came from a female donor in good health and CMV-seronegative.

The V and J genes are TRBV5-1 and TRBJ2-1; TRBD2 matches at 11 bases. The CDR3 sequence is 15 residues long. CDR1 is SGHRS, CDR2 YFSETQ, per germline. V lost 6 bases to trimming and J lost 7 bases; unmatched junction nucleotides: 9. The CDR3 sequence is CASTTLAGDGNEQFF. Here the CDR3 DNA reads TGCGCCAGCACTACACTAGCGGGAGATGGTAATGAGCAGTTCTTC.

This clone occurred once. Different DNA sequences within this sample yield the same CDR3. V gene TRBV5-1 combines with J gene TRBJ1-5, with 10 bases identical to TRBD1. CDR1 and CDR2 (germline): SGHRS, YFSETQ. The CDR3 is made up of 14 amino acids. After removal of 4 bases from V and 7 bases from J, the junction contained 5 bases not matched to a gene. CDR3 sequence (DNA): TGCGCCAGCAGCCCTGGACAGGGGGGCCAGCCCCAGCATTTT. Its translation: CASSPGQGGQPQHF. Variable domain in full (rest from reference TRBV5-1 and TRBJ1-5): KAGVTQTPRYLIKTRGQQVTLSCSPISGHRSVSWYQQTPGQGLQFLFEYFSETQRNKGNFPGRFSGRQFSNSRSEMNVSTLELGDSALYLCASSPGQGGQPQHFGDGTRLSIL.

The CDR3, as DNA: TGTGCCAGCAGTTCCTGGACAGGGGAAGGAAAACTGTTTTTT. The encoded protein is CASSSWTGEGKLFF. The chain carries TRBV27 and TRBJ1-4, with 9 bases lining up with TRBD1. The V gene's germline CDR1 is MNHEY and CDR2 SMNVEV (reference sequence). Unmatched junction bases numbered 7, after V lost 4 bases and J lost 10 bases. This CDR3 region has 14 residues.

CDR3 bases: TGTGCCAGCTATTCGACAGGTTTAGAGGAAAAACTGTTTTTT. Residues: CASYSTGLEEKLFF. The chain joins TRBV28 to TRBJ1-4, with TRBD1 as a possible D gene (6 bases). The ends were cut back, 8 bases at V and 8 bases at J, with 18 bases in the middle. Germline V lookup: CDR1 MDHEN, CDR2 SYDVKM. This CDR3 is built from 14 residues. The full variable domain, rest sourced from reference TRBV28 and TRBJ1-4, is DVKVTQSSRYLVKRTGEKVFLECVQDMDHENMFWYRQDPGLGLRLIYFSYDVKMKEKGDIPEGYSVSREKKERFSLILESASTNQTSMYLCASYSTGLEEKLFFGSGTQLSVL.

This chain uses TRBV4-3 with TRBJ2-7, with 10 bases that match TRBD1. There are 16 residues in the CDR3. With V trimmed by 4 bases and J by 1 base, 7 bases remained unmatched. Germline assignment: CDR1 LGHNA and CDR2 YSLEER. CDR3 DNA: TGCGCCAGCAGCCCTTCAGGGACAGGGGAATCCTACGAGCAGTACTTC. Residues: CASSPSGTGESYEQYF.

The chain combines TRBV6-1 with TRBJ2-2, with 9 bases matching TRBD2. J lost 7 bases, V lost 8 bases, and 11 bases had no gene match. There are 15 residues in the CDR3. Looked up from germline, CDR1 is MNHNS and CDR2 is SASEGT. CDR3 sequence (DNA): TGTGCCAGCGATCGGGCGGGAGGGTATGGCGGGGAGCTGTTTTTT. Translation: CASDRAGGYGGELFF.

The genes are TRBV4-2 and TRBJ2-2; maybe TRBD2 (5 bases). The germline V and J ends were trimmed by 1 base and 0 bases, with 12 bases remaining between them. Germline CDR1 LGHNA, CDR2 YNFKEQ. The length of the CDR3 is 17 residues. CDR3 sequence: CASSQAQAASNTGELFF. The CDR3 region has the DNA TGTGCCAGCAGCCAAGCCCAAGCGGCCTCGAACACCGGGGAGCTGTTTTTT.

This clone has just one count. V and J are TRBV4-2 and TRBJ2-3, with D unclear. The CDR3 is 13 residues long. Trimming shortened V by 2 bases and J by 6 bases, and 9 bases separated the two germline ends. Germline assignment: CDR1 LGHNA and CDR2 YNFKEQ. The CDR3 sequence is CASSQYLGDTQYF. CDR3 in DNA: TGTGCCAGCAGCCAATATCTCGGGGATACGCAGTATTTT.

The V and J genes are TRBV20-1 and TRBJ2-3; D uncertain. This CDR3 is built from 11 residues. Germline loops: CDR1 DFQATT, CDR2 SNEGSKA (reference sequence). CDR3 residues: CSLLAADTQYF. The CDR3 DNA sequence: TGCAGCCTCCTCGCGGCAGATACGCAGTATTTT.

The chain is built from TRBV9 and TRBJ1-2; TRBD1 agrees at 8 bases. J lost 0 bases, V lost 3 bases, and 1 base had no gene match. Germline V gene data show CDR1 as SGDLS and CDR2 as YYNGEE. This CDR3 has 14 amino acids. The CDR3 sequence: CASSEQGANYGYTF. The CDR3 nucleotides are TGTGCCAGCAGCGAACAGGGGGCTAACTATGGCTACACCTTC.

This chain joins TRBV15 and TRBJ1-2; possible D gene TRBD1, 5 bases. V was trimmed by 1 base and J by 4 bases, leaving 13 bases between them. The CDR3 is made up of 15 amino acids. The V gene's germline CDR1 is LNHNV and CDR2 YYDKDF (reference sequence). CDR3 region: CATSRGEGLGYGYTF. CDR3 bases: TGTGCCACCAGCAGAGGGGAGGGGCTGGGCTATGGCTACACCTTC.

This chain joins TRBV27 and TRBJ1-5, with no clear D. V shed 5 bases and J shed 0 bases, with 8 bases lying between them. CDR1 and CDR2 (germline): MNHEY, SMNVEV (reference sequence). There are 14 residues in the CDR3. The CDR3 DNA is TGTGCCAGCAGTCCAGACTATAGCAATCAGCCCCAGCATTTT. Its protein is CASSPDYSNQPQHF.

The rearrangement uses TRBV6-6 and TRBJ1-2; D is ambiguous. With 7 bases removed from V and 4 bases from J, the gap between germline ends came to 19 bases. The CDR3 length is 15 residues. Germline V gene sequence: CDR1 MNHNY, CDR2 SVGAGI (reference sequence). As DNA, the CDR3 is TGTGCCAGCAAAGGCATAGCCGGCTTGTCCTATGGCTACACCTTC. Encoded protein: CASKGIAGLSYGYTF.

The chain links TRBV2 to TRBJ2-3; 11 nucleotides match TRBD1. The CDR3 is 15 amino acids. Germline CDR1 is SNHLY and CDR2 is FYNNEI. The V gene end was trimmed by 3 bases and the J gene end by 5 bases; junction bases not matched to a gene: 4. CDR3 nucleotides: TGTGCCAGCAGTGATTACGGGACAGGGGGAGATACGCAGTATTTT. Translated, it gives CASSDYGTGGDTQYF.